The 32 T cell receptor beta chains given below trace back to one sample, sequenced in a study of Graves' ophthalmopathy and Graves' hyperthyroidism. Amplification targeted the TCR beta CDR3 regions, with RNA transcripts as the source material. Amplification began with first-round RT-PCR using HTBI primers, then second-round multiplex PCR was performed. TCRdb passed the multiplex PCR reads through MiXCR, listing each CDR3 protein once. Among about 400,000 distinct CDR3 sequences listed, around 21% were seen once. The specimen sequenced was peripheral blood. The source is a woman aged 18-29 years with stable Graves' hyperthyroidism.

This clonotype was seen ten or more times. The J gene is TRBJ2-3, the V gene TRBV6-5, with unresolved D. V was shortened by 2 bases and J by 2 bases, with 5 bases between the two germline ends. From germline, CDR1 is MNHEY and CDR2 SVGAGI. The CDR3 has 13 residues. In DNA, the CDR3 is TGTGCCAGCAGTTACGAGAACACAGATACGCAGTATTTT. Encoded protein: CASSYENTDTQYF.

The chain carries TRBV6-2 or TRBV6-3 and TRBJ2-7; weak D call: TRBD2 (5 bases). CDR1 and CDR2 (germline): MNHEY, SVGEGT. Trimming removed 10 bases from V and 4 bases from J, with 11 bases in between. This CDR3 contains 11 residues. CDR3 nucleotides: TGTGCCACCTTATGGGAGTACGAGCAGTACTTC. Amino acids: CATLWEYEQYF.

This clonotype was seen at least ten times. The gene calls are TRBV6-5 and TRBJ2-7, with D possibly being TRBD2 (6 bases). CDR3 size: 16 residues. Germline loops: CDR1 MNHEY, CDR2 SVGAGI. Trimming shortened V by 1 base and J by 2 bases, and 15 bases separated the two germline ends. CDR3 bases: TGTGCCAGCAGTTACTTCCGGGCTTCGGGGGCCTACGAGCAGTACTTC. It translates to CASSYFRASGAYEQYF.

This clonotype was detected ten times or more. This rearrangement joins TRBV7-2 to TRBJ2-2, with D possibly TRBD1 on 6 matching bases. Trimming left V 5 bases short and J 0 bases short, with 10 bases between. The CDR3 consists of 15 residues. Germline V gene sequence: CDR1 SGHTA, CDR2 FQGNSA. The CDR3 DNA follows: TGTGCCAGCAGCATTAGACAGGCGAACACCGGGGAGCTGTTTTTT. Translation: CASSIRQANTGELFF.

This clonotype occurred many times. This chain links TRBV11-2 with TRBJ1-1; D is unclear. Germline V lookup: CDR1 SGHAT, CDR2 FQNNGV. V was shortened by 7 bases and J by 5 bases, with 20 bases between the two germline ends. The CDR3 is 15 residues long. CDR3 sequence: CASTLGQTRKTEAFF. The CDR3, as DNA: TGTGCCAGCACCCTCGGGCAGACCAGAAAGACTGAAGCTTTCTTT.

The rearrangement uses TRBV6-1 and TRBJ1-6; 10 bases map to TRBD1. J gave up 10 bases and V 1 base, and 4 bases lay outside the gene matches. This CDR3 region has 15 residues. Germline assignment: CDR1 MNHNS and CDR2 SASEGT. The CDR3, as DNA: TGTGCCAGCAGTGAAGGGACAGGGGGGCACTCACCCCTCCACTTT. As protein: CASSEGTGGHSPLHF.

This clonotype was counted only a few times. The chain combines TRBV6-1 with TRBJ1-6; no clear D. Germline-derived CDR1 and CDR2 are MNHNS and SASEGT. The CDR3 is made up of 14 amino acids. Trimming took 4 bases from V and 9 from J, leaving 13 bases between them. This chain's CDR3 is CASSVRGFPSPLHF. The DNA of the CDR3 is TGTGCCAGCAGTGTGCGCGGGTTTCCTTCACCCCTCCACTTT.

This clonotype appeared many times. The chain employs TRBV6-5 and TRBJ2-5, with no clear D. CDR3 size: 15 residues. The V and J ends lost 0 bases and 5 bases respectively, with 13 bases between them. Per the germline V gene, CDR1 is MNHEY and CDR2 is SVGAGI. CDR3 protein: CASSYSKRSWETQYF. CDR3 DNA: TGTGCCAGCAGTTACTCGAAGCGATCCTGGGAGACCCAGTACTTC.

This clonotype came up a few times. The chain has TRBV20-1 and TRBJ1-1; D is unresolved. V was shortened by 8 bases and J by 0 bases, with 13 bases between the two germline ends. The CDR3 consists of 13 residues. In germline, CDR1 is DFQATT, CDR2 SNEGSKA (reference sequence). The CDR3: CSTFAALNTEAFF. In nucleotides, the CDR3 is TGCAGTACTTTTGCGGCTTTGAACACTGAAGCTTTCTTT.

At least ten counts were recorded for this clonotype. The J gene is TRBJ2-2, the V gene TRBV6-2 or TRBV6-3; D gene ambiguous. Germline CDR1 MNHEY, CDR2 SVGEGT. The CDR3 is 14 amino acids. The V end lost 7 bases, the J end lost 1 base, and 10 bases lay between the germline ends. CDR3 in DNA: TGTGCCAGCATTTTTAGCCTGAACACCGGGGAGCTGTTTTTT. Translated: CASIFSLNTGELFF.

This clonotype showed up many times. The chain joins TRBV24-1 to TRBJ2-2; TRBD2 agrees at 7 bases. The V gene end was trimmed by 5 bases and the J gene end by 4 bases; junction bases not matched to a gene: 6. The CDR3 spans 15 residues. Germline lookup yields CDR1 KGHDR and CDR2 SFDVKD. The CDR3 sequence: CATSVKRGLTGELFF. The CDR3, as DNA: TGTGCCACCAGTGTAAAGCGGGGACTCACCGGGGAGCTGTTTTTT.

The chain recombines TRBV2 with TRBJ1-3; D unresolved. CDR3 length equals 16 residues. The ends were cut back, 2 bases at V and 3 bases at J, with 14 bases in the middle. CDR1 and CDR2 from the germline V gene are SNHLY and FYNNEI. The CDR3 DNA follows: TGTGCCAGCAGTGAAACCGGGCCAGCAAATGGAAACACCATATATTTT. This codes for CASSETGPANGNTIYF.

This clonotype was found many times. The chain recombines TRBV12-3 or TRBV12-4 with TRBJ2-4, with a tentative D call TRBD2 (5 bases). CDR3 length equals 14 residues. V dropped 3 bases and J dropped 3 bases, with 9 bases sitting between them. Here the CDR3 reads CASSLGRNKNIQYF. Written as DNA, the CDR3 is TGTGCCAGCAGTTTGGGGAGAAACAAAAACATTCAGTACTTC.

This clonotype was seen ten or more times. The rearrangement uses TRBV12-3 or TRBV12-4 and TRBJ1-5; 12 bases agree with TRBD1. The CDR3 covers 15 residues. With 7 bases clipped from V and 3 bases from J, the junction kept 4 bases outside the gene matches. The DNA of the CDR3 is TGTGCCAGCATGGGGACAGGGGGCTTCAATCAGCCCCAGCATTTT. Its translation: CASMGTGGFNQPQHF.

Ten or more counts support this clonotype. This rearrangement joins TRBV7-3 to TRBJ2-2; D is unclear. V was cut by 2 bases and J by 2 bases, with 12 bases left in between. Germline CDR1 is SGHTA and CDR2 is FQGTGA. The CDR3 contains 16 residues. Here the CDR3 DNA reads TGTGCCAGCAGCTTATCGCGTACAGATAACACCGGGGAGCTGTTTTTT. Protein: CASSLSRTDNTGELFF.

The rearrangement joins TRBV7-9 to TRBJ2-7, with D uncertain. The CDR3 consists of 12 residues. Germline lookup yields CDR1 SEHNR and CDR2 FQNEAQ (reference sequence). Trimming removed 3 bases from V and 6 bases from J, with 9 bases in between. CDR3 coding DNA: TGTGCCAGCAGCTTGTCAAGTCCCGAGCAGTACTTC. Its protein product is CASSLSSPEQYF.

This clonotype was seen ten or more times. The chain links TRBV4-1 to TRBJ2-1, with no clear D. Trimming removed 5 bases from V and 9 bases from J, with 14 bases in between. The CDR3 extends over 13 amino acids. The V gene's germline CDR1 is MGHRA and CDR2 YSYEKL. The CDR3 sequence is CASSDYRRREQFF. In DNA, the CDR3 is TGCGCCAGCAGCGATTATAGGCGTCGTGAGCAGTTCTTC.

This clonotype was counted many times. This rearrangement joins TRBV2 to TRBJ2-7; 10 bases match TRBD2. The CDR3 totals 15 residues. The trim removed 5 bases at V and 2 bases at J, leaving 6 bases unmatched. Germline CDR1 SNHLY, CDR2 FYNNEI. The CDR3 sequence is CASSPTAGGPYEQYF. The CDR3 DNA is TGTGCCAGCAGTCCCACAGCGGGAGGGCCCTACGAGCAGTACTTC. Complete variable domain (other parts from reference TRBV2 and TRBJ2-7): EPEVTQTPSHQVTQMGQEVILRCVPISNHLYFYWYRQILGQKVEFLVSFYNNEISEKSEIFDDQFSVERPDGSNFTLKIRSTKLEDSAMYFCASSPTAGGPYEQYFGPGTRLTVT.

The rearrangement links TRBV19 to TRBJ2-7; maybe TRBD2 (6 bases). Germline CDR1 is LNHDA and CDR2 is SQIVND (reference sequence). The V end lost 5 bases, the J end lost 2 bases, and 13 bases lay between the germline ends. CDR3 length: 14 residues. The CDR3 here is CASSRGKGPYEQYF. The DNA of the CDR3 is TGTGCCAGTAGTCGGGGGAAAGGCCCCTACGAGCAGTACTTC.

This clonotype was observed at least ten times. V is TRBV6-1 and J is TRBJ1-3; unclear D gene. The V gene lost 3 bases and the J gene lost 2 bases, with 8 bases spanning the gap. CDR3 size: 14 residues. Germline values: CDR1 MNHNS, CDR2 SASEGT. The CDR3 sequence is CASSESGPGNTIYF. The CDR3 DNA follows: TGTGCCAGCAGTGAGAGCGGGCCTGGAAACACCATATATTTT.

The chain links TRBV13 to TRBJ1-2; TRBD1 matches 7 bases. Germline lookup yields CDR1 PRHDT and CDR2 FYEKMQ (reference sequence). The CDR3 consists of 14 residues. V was pared by 5 bases and J by 4 bases, with 7 bases of the junction left unmatched. DNA of the CDR3: TGTGCCAGCAGCCCACAGGGGAGGGGCTATGGCTACACCTTC. Translation gives CASSPQGRGYGYTF.

A few counts support this clonotype. This rearrangement joins TRBV6-1 to TRBJ2-1; D not certain. The CDR3 is 13 amino acids. With 2 bases removed from V and 8 bases from J, the gap between germline ends came to 10 bases. Germline V gene data show CDR1 as MNHNS and CDR2 as SASEGT. CDR3 sequence reads: CASSENAEDEQFF. In nucleotides, the CDR3 is TGTGCCAGCAGTGAAAATGCGGAAGATGAGCAGTTCTTC.

This clonotype was counted at least ten times. The V and J genes are TRBV25-1 and TRBJ2-5; possibly TRBD1 for D (5 bases). Germline-derived CDR1 and CDR2 are MGHDK and SYGVNS. This CDR3 region has 13 residues. The V end lost 3 bases, the J end lost 3 bases, and 8 bases lay between the germline ends. The CDR3 region has the DNA TGTGCCAGCAGTGACAGGGCGAAAGAGACCCAGTACTTC. This sequence encodes CASSDRAKETQYF.

The genes are TRBV30 and TRBJ1-2, with D possibly matching TRBD1 (5 bases). CDR1 and CDR2 (germline): GTSNPN, SVGIG (reference sequence). Trimming removed 4 bases from V and 3 bases from J, with 9 bases in between. The CDR3 length is 12 residues. This CDR3 reads CAWTSGHYGYTF. The CDR3 coding sequence is TGTGCCTGGACCTCGGGACACTATGGCTACACCTTC.

This clonotype was picked up many times. The CDR3: CASSQRALDYGYTF. The CDR3 bases are TGCGCCAGCAGCCAAAGGGCCCTCGACTATGGCTACACCTTC. The chain has TRBV4-1 and TRBJ1-2; D is uncertain. The CDR3 is made up of 14 amino acids. Germline V CDR1 and CDR2: MGHRA, YSYEKL. The V gene lost 2 bases and the J gene lost 3 bases, with 10 bases spanning the gap.

The chain has TRBV5-1 and TRBJ2-5; 10 bases align to TRBD1. The CDR3 runs 15 residues. Germline V lookup: CDR1 SGHRS, CDR2 YFSETQ. Trimming at V came to 3 bases and at J to 5 bases, leaving 7 bases not matched to a gene. The CDR3 loop reads CASSSQTGGEETQYF. The CDR3 DNA reads as TGCGCCAGCAGCTCCCAGACAGGGGGCGAGGAGACCCAGTACTTC. The complete variable domain, with remaining parts taken from reference TRBV5-1 and TRBJ2-5, reads KAGVTQTPRYLIKTRGQQVTLSCSPISGHRSVSWYQQTPGQGLQFLFEYFSETQRNKGNFPGRFSGRQFSNSRSEMNVSTLELGDSALYLCASSSQTGGEETQYFGPGTRLLVL.

The chain couples TRBV15 to TRBJ1-5; possibly TRBD1 for D (5 bases). This CDR3 has 15 amino acids. The germline gives CDR1 LNHNV, CDR2 YYDKDF (reference sequence). V lost 0 bases and J 3 bases, leaving 9 bases between the germline ends. The CDR3 loop is CATSRDRVNNQPQHF. The CDR3 DNA follows: TGTGCCACCAGCAGAGACAGGGTCAACAATCAGCCCCAGCATTTT.

V usage is TRBV18 and J usage is TRBJ2-5; 8 positions match TRBD2. Unmatched junction bases numbered 4, after V lost 2 bases and J lost 11 bases. The germline V gene encodes CDR1 KGHSH and CDR2 LQKENI. This CDR3 is built from 12 residues. The CDR3 is CASSPDGGDQYF. The CDR3 DNA sequence: TGTGCCAGCTCACCAGACGGGGGGGATCAGTACTTC. The complete variable domain, with remaining parts taken from reference TRBV18 and TRBJ2-5, reads NAGVMQNPRHLVRRRGQEARLRCSPMKGHSHVYWYRQLPEEGLKFMVYLQKENIIDESGMPKERFSAEFPKEGPSILRIQQVVRGDSAAYFCASSPDGGDQYFGPGTRLLVL.

Ten or more counts support this clonotype. V is TRBV20-1 and J is TRBJ2-7; D is uncertain. Germline CDR1 DFQATT, CDR2 SNEGSKA (reference sequence). Trimming removed 1 base from V and 5 bases from J, with 15 bases in between. The CDR3 consists of 14 residues. In DNA, the CDR3 is TGCAGTGCTAGAGGGGAAGGAGCCCTCGACGAGCAGTACTTC. Encoded protein: CSARGEGALDEQYF.

This clonotype was picked up many times. This rearrangement joins TRBV20-1 to TRBJ1-2; 7 bases are a match to TRBD1. The CDR3 is 14 residues long. Trimming cost V 5 bases and J 2 bases; bases outside gene matches: 8. Germline V gene data show CDR1 as DFQATT and CDR2 as SNEGSKA (reference sequence). For the CDR3, the DNA is TGCAGTGCTGGGGACGGGACAGCGAACTATGGCTACACCTTC. Amino acid sequence: CSAGDGTANYGYTF.

This clonotype was detected many times. This chain uses TRBV20-1 with TRBJ2-3; 7 bases agree with TRBD2. The CDR3 is 12 amino acids. From germline, CDR1 is DFQATT and CDR2 SNEGSKA (reference sequence). V lost 6 bases, J lost 2 bases, and 2 bases stayed unmatched. Written as DNA, the CDR3 is TGCAGTGCCCTAGCGGTCACAGATACGCAGTATTTT. The encoded protein is CSALAVTDTQYF.

A remark on this clonotype: It may be a read error: a sequence one base away is much more abundant. The rearrangement uses TRBV7-9 and TRBJ1-1, with D possibly being TRBD1 (6 bases). CDR1 SEHNR and CDR2 FQNEAQ come from the germline V gene (reference sequence). The CDR3 runs to 15 residues. The CDR3 is CASCLASGGHTLACF. The CDR3 bases are TGTGCCAGCTGCCTCGCTAGTGGGGGGCATACATTAGCTTGCTTT. Full variable domain (remainder filled in from reference TRBV7-9 and TRBJ1-1): DTGVSQNPRHKITKRGQNVTFRCDPISEHNRLYWYRQTLGQGPEFLTYFQNEAQLEKSRLLSDRFSAERPKGSFSTLEIQRTEQGDSAMYLCASCLASGGHTLACFGQGTRLTVV.